These T cell receptor beta chains were read from a single sample in a study of human T cells and chemical hapten exposure. TCRdb itself ran the 5' RACE reads through MiXCR, one entry per CDR3 protein. Found here are over 95,000 distinct CDR3 sequences, approximately 19% of them singletons; the top ten hold around 2.8%. The receptor set was obtained from a human donor in good health. CDR3s include the opening cysteine and the closing phenylalanine or tryptophan. The D gene is left open where the match is weak. Size is omitted from some rows. Given values are once, few, many or a class for expanded clones.

abundance: .; j_gene: TRBJ2-3; v_gene: TRBV6-6; d_gene: TRBD2; CDR3aa: CASSQSGRNTDTQYF; CDR3nt: TGTGCCAGCAGCCAGAGCGGGAGAAACACAGATACGCAGTATTTT
abundance: few; j_gene: TRBJ1-2; v_gene: TRBV28; d_gene: .; CDR3aa: CASTNLPPGYGYTF; CDR3nt: TGTGCCAGCACCAATCTCCCACCTGGCTATGGCTACACCTTC
abundance: .; j_gene: TRBJ1-1; v_gene: TRBV2; d_gene: .; CDR3aa: CAGKEQGTKGTEAFF; CDR3nt: TGTGCCGGCAAGGAGCAGGGTACAAAAGGCACTGAAGCTTTCTTT
abundance: .; j_gene: TRBJ2-1; v_gene: TRBV7-2; d_gene: .; CDR3aa: CASSLEAPIQFF; CDR3nt: TGTGCCAGCAGCTTAGAGGCTCCGATCCAGTTCTTC
abundance: few; j_gene: TRBJ1-2; v_gene: TRBV29-1; d_gene: .; CDR3aa: CSVESGAGGYTF; CDR3nt: TGCAGCGTTGAGTCAGGGGCAGGTGGCTACACCTTC
abundance: .; j_gene: TRBJ2-3; v_gene: TRBV30; d_gene: .; CDR3aa: CAWDVYSTDTQYF; CDR3nt: TGTGCCTGGGACGTTTACAGCACAGATACGCAGTATTTT
abundance: few; j_gene: TRBJ2-6; v_gene: TRBV7-8; d_gene: TRBD1; CDR3aa: CASSLWGWTGVTGANVLTF; CDR3nt: TGTGCCAGCAGCTTATGGGGGTGGACAGGGGTTACGGGGGCCAACGTCCTGACTTTC
abundance: few; j_gene: TRBJ1-5; v_gene: TRBV30; d_gene: .; CDR3aa: CAWGDASNQPQHF; CDR3nt: TGTGCCTGGGGGGACGCTAGCAATCAGCCCCAGCATTTT
abundance: .; j_gene: TRBJ1-2; v_gene: TRBV5-1; d_gene: .; CDR3aa: CASSSIPGDGYTF; CDR3nt: TGCGCCAGCAGCTCGATCCCAGGGGATGGCTACACCTTC
abundance: few; j_gene: TRBJ2-7; v_gene: TRBV4-1; d_gene: .; CDR3aa: CASRQERGNQYEQYF; CDR3nt: TGCGCCAGCAGACAAGAGAGAGGGAATCAGTACGAGCAGTACTTC
abundance: many; j_gene: TRBJ2-7; v_gene: TRBV29-1; d_gene: TRBD2; CDR3aa: CSVGGLAGVPYEQYF; CDR3nt: TGCAGCGTTGGGGGCCTAGCGGGAGTACCCTACGAGCAGTACTTC
abundance: .; j_gene: TRBJ2-3; v_gene: TRBV7-6; d_gene: TRBD2; CDR3aa: CASRTTSGRADTQYF; CDR3nt: TGTGCCAGCAGGACCACTAGCGGGAGGGCAGATACGCAGTATTTT
abundance: few; j_gene: TRBJ1-2; v_gene: TRBV4-2; d_gene: .; CDR3aa: CASSQDLQGYTF; CDR3nt: TGTGCCAGCAGCCAAGATTTACAGGGTTACACCTTC
abundance: .; j_gene: TRBJ2-7; v_gene: TRBV10-2; d_gene: .; CDR3aa: CASRGTETYEQYF; CDR3nt: TGCGCCAGCCGGGGGACAGAGACCTACGAGCAGTACTTC
abundance: .; j_gene: TRBJ2-7; v_gene: TRBV28; d_gene: .; CDR3aa: CASSLILAYEQYF; CDR3nt: TGTGCCAGCAGTTTAATTCTAGCCTACGAGCAGTACTTC
abundance: .; j_gene: TRBJ2-4; v_gene: TRBV7-2; d_gene: .; CDR3aa: CASSVGKNIQYF; CDR3nt: TGTGCCAGCAGCGTAGGAAAAAACATTCAGTACTTC
abundance: few; j_gene: TRBJ1-5; v_gene: TRBV6-6; d_gene: .; CDR3aa: CASSEGGGQPQHF; CDR3nt: TGTGCCAGCAGTGAAGGGGGGGGTCAGCCCCAGCATTTT
abundance: .; j_gene: TRBJ1-5; v_gene: TRBV11-2; d_gene: .; CDR3aa: CASSLLSGSNQPQHF; CDR3nt: TGTGCCAGCAGTCTCTTAAGTGGTAGCAATCAGCCCCAGCATTTT
abundance: few; j_gene: TRBJ2-2; v_gene: TRBV12-3/TRBV12-4; d_gene: .; CDR3aa: CASSPGANTGELFF; CDR3nt: TGTGCCAGCAGTCCCGGCGCGAACACCGGGGAGCTGTTTTTT
abundance: few; j_gene: TRBJ2-1; v_gene: TRBV7-2; d_gene: .; CDR3aa: CASSFVGLGWNEQFF; CDR3nt: TGTGCCAGCAGCTTTGTGGGGCTCGGGTGGAATGAGCAGTTCTTC
abundance: .; j_gene: TRBJ2-5; v_gene: TRBV7-3; d_gene: TRBD1; CDR3aa: CASSLYRGETQYF; CDR3nt: TGTGCCAGCAGCTTATACAGGGGAGAGACCCAGTACTTC
abundance: .; j_gene: TRBJ2-1; v_gene: TRBV29-1; d_gene: TRBD2; CDR3aa: CSTGLDPSGEQFF; CDR3nt: TGCAGCACTGGACTAGACCCGTCCGGTGAGCAGTTCTTC
abundance: few; j_gene: TRBJ2-6; v_gene: TRBV7-3; d_gene: TRBD1; CDR3aa: CASSRQGHSGANVLTF; CDR3nt: TGTGCCAGCAGCCGACAGGGCCACTCTGGGGCCAACGTCCTGACTTTC
abundance: few; j_gene: TRBJ2-4; v_gene: TRBV7-8; d_gene: TRBD1; CDR3aa: CASSSKPAGQGKNIQYF; CDR3nt: TGTGCCAGCAGCTCTAAGCCGGCGGGACAGGGCAAAAACATTCAGTACTTC
abundance: .; j_gene: TRBJ1-2; v_gene: TRBV25-1; d_gene: .; CDR3aa: CASSMGAYYGYTF; CDR3nt: TGTGCCAGCAGTATGGGCGCCTACTATGGCTACACCTTC
abundance: few; j_gene: TRBJ2-1; v_gene: TRBV24-1; d_gene: TRBD1; CDR3aa: CATSDLAGQGQDEQFF; CDR3nt: TGTGCCACCAGTGATTTGGCAGGACAGGGTCAGGATGAGCAGTTCTTC
abundance: .; j_gene: TRBJ2-1; v_gene: TRBV19; d_gene: .; CDR3aa: CASSRPNVGEQFF; CDR3nt: TGTGCCAGTAGCCGACCGAACGTCGGGGAGCAGTTCTTC
abundance: .; j_gene: TRBJ2-7; v_gene: TRBV12-3/TRBV12-4; d_gene: .; CDR3aa: CASSLAGVSYEQYF; CDR3nt: TGTGCCAGCAGTTTAGCGGGAGTTTCCTACGAGCAGTACTTC
abundance: .; j_gene: TRBJ2-1; v_gene: TRBV6-6; d_gene: TRBD2; CDR3aa: CASTPIGTSGKNEQFF; CDR3nt: TGTGCCAGCACCCCAATCGGGACTAGCGGGAAGAATGAGCAGTTCTTC
abundance: few; j_gene: TRBJ2-7; v_gene: TRBV5-1; d_gene: .; CDR3aa: CASSLQVNRAYEQYF; CDR3nt: TGCGCCAGCAGCTTGCAGGTCAACCGAGCCTACGAGCAGTACTTC
abundance: .; j_gene: TRBJ1-1; v_gene: TRBV2; d_gene: TRBD1; CDR3aa: CASRQGRGAEAFF; CDR3nt: TGTGCCAGCCGACAGGGGAGGGGGGCTGAAGCTTTCTTT
abundance: .; j_gene: TRBJ2-7; v_gene: TRBV6-5; d_gene: .; CDR3aa: CASSYVRALSYEQYF; CDR3nt: TGTGCCAGCAGTTACGTGAGGGCTCTGAGTTACGAGCAGTACTTC
abundance: .; j_gene: TRBJ2-5; v_gene: TRBV6-1; d_gene: TRBD1; CDR3aa: CASTPGQYKETQYF; CDR3nt: TGTGCCAGCACCCCGGGACAGTACAAAGAGACCCAGTACTTC
abundance: few; j_gene: TRBJ1-1; v_gene: TRBV18; d_gene: TRBD1; CDR3aa: CASSPAPTGYERAEAFF; CDR3nt: TGTGCCAGCTCCCCGGCCCCGACAGGGTACGAGAGGGCTGAAGCTTTCTTT
abundance: few; j_gene: TRBJ2-3; v_gene: TRBV29-1; d_gene: .; CDR3aa: CSVVPRGDTQYF; CDR3nt: TGCAGCGTTGTACCCAGGGGTGATACGCAGTATTTT
abundance: few; j_gene: TRBJ2-2; v_gene: TRBV28; d_gene: .; CDR3aa: CASPATTGELFF; CDR3nt: TGTGCCAGCCCTGCGACCACCGGGGAGCTGTTTTTT
abundance: .; j_gene: TRBJ1-1; v_gene: TRBV7-9; d_gene: TRBD1; CDR3aa: CASSTGGRTEAFF; CDR3nt: TGTGCCAGCAGCACAGGGGGCAGGACTGAAGCTTTCTTT
abundance: .; j_gene: TRBJ2-7; v_gene: TRBV9; d_gene: TRBD2; CDR3aa: CASSVSAGDSYEQYF; CDR3nt: TGTGCCAGCAGCGTATCGGCGGGAGATAGTTACGAGCAGTACTTC
abundance: .; j_gene: TRBJ1-1; v_gene: TRBV9; d_gene: .; CDR3aa: CASSPRGEVNTEAFF; CDR3nt: TGTGCCAGCAGCCCCAGAGGTGAGGTGAACACTGAAGCTTTCTTT
abundance: .; j_gene: TRBJ1-2; v_gene: TRBV5-6; d_gene: TRBD1; CDR3aa: CASSTGQGVYGYTF; CDR3nt: TGTGCCAGCAGCACGGGACAGGGGGTCTATGGCTACACCTTC
abundance: .; j_gene: TRBJ1-1; v_gene: TRBV20-1; d_gene: .; CDR3aa: CSARVRGQTNTEAFF; CDR3nt: TGCAGTGCTAGGGTCAGAGGGCAGACGAACACTGAAGCTTTCTTT
abundance: many; j_gene: TRBJ2-7; v_gene: TRBV28; d_gene: .; CDR3aa: CASSLSGTQARYF; CDR3nt: TGTGCCAGCAGTTTATCAGGCACCCAGGCCAGGTACTTC
abundance: .; j_gene: TRBJ2-1; v_gene: TRBV20-1; d_gene: TRBD2; CDR3aa: CSASSGTYFDEQFF; CDR3nt: TGCAGTGCTTCTAGCGGGACGTATTTCGATGAGCAGTTCTTC
abundance: .; j_gene: TRBJ1-6; v_gene: TRBV10-3; d_gene: .; CDR3aa: CAISEKGQQNSPLHF; CDR3nt: TGTGCCATCAGTGAGAAAGGCCAGCAAAATTCACCCCTCCACTTT
abundance: few; j_gene: TRBJ1-2; v_gene: TRBV18; d_gene: .; CDR3aa: CASSPSLAEGSGYTF; CDR3nt: TGTGCCAGCTCACCTTCCCTAGCCGAAGGGAGCGGCTACACCTTC